Each of the 16 T cell receptor beta chains below was sequenced from the same sample in a study of T cell repertoires in cytomegalovirus infection. Via MiXCR, TCRdb re-called the reads, giving one row per CDR3 protein. The sample lists under 850,000 distinct CDR3 sequences, approximately 34% seen once, with 2.8% in the top ten. Sequences were obtained from PBMCs. Receptor source: a human donor in good health (CMV status not recorded). Some clones in this sample may be carry-over from other donors' samples.

Worth noting for this clonotype: Sequence at one end of the junction differs from germline and may be a read error. The chain couples TRBV27 to TRBJ2-7; D possibly matches TRBD1 or TRBD2 (5 bases each). The CDR3 is 13 amino acids. Germline assignment: CDR1 MNHEY and CDR2 SMNVEV (reference sequence). In DNA, the CDR3 is TGTGCCAGCAGTCCGGGACCGGGCTACGATCAGTACTTC. It translates to CASSPGPGYDQYF.

V is TRBV7-6 and J is TRBJ1-1, with D possibly matching TRBD1 (6 bases). CDR1 and CDR2 from the germline V gene are SGHVS and FNYEAQ. V gave up 1 base and J gave up 3 bases, with 12 bases separating them. CDR3 size: 15 residues. CDR3 sequence (DNA): TGTGCCAGCAGCTTAGAGGGGGGGGGGGACACTGAAGCTTTCTTT. Translation gives CASSLEGGGDTEAFF.

This clonotype appeared many times. J is TRBJ2-1 and V is TRBV28; 10 bases are a match to TRBD2. This CDR3 region has 16 residues. The V segment lost 6 bases and the J segment 8 bases; nucleotides outside the gene matches: 13. CDR1 and CDR2 (germline): MDHEN, SYDVKM. CDR3 DNA: TGTGCCAGCAGAAAACTCAGCGGGGGGGTGTTCCATGAGCAGTTCTTC. It yields the protein CASRKLSGGVFHEQFF.

V usage is TRBV2 and J usage is TRBJ1-4; D ambiguous. The CDR3 consists of 15 residues. V lost 7 bases to trimming and J lost 5 bases, with 17 bases between them. From germline, CDR1 is SNHLY and CDR2 FYNNEI. CDR3 nucleotide sequence: TGTGCCAGCACCGGGTGGGCAGCGGGGAATGAAAAACTGTTTTTT. Residues: CASTGWAAGNEKLFF.

V gene TRBV11-2 combines with J gene TRBJ2-2; D is unclear. Germline CDR1 and CDR2: SGHAT and FQNNGV. V lost 3 bases and J 7 bases, leaving 12 bases between the germline ends. The CDR3 contains 14 residues. CDR3 sequence (DNA): TGTGCCAGCAGCTTTAGCTCCCAGGTCGGGGAGCTGTTTTTT. Encoded protein: CASSFSSQVGELFF.

V is TRBV7-6 and J is TRBJ2-5; 7 bases map to TRBD1. Trimming took 5 bases from V and 5 from J; bases not matched to a gene: 23. There are 19 residues in the CDR3. Germline V gives CDR1 SGHVS, CDR2 FNYEAQ. CDR3 amino acids: CASSIGQDPRDGPRETQYF. The CDR3 DNA is TGTGCCAGCAGCATCGGACAGGACCCTAGGGACGGCCCACGGGAGACCCAGTACTTC.

This clonotype occurred a few times. V usage is TRBV6-6 and J usage is TRBJ1-1, with D possibly matching TRBD1 (6 bases). The CDR3 has 15 residues. V shed 2 bases and J shed 4 bases, with 14 bases lying between them. CDR1 is MNHNY, CDR2 SVGAGI, per germline (reference sequence). Here the CDR3 reads CASSYPEGGSTEAFF. As DNA, the CDR3 is TGTGCCAGCAGTTACCCGGAGGGGGGTAGCACTGAAGCTTTCTTT.

This clonotype was counted only a few times. This sequence joins TRBV11-2 and TRBJ2-1; TRBD2 might be the D (6 bases). CDR3 length: 15 residues. From germline, CDR1 is SGHAT and CDR2 FQNNGV. Trimming removed 5 bases at V and 6 bases at J, with 17 bases between. DNA for the CDR3: TGTGCCAGCAGCCCGATCGGGACTTGGCTCAATGAGCAGTTCTTC. Amino acid sequence: CASSPIGTWLNEQFF.

Comments on this clonotype: Compared with germline, one end of the junction differs, possibly owing to a read error. This chain joins TRBV7-2 and TRBJ2-2, with 12 positions matching TRBD2. The germline V gene has CDR1 SGHTA and CDR2 FQGNSA. The CDR3 length is 18 residues. The CDR3 spells CARSLGLAGGPNTGELFF. DNA for the CDR3: TGTGCCAGAAGCTTGGGACTAGCGGGTGGCCCGAACACCGGGGAGCTGTTTTTT.

The V gene is TRBV19, the J gene TRBJ1-5; D is unresolved. Trimming pared 2 bases from V and 3 bases from J, leaving 11 bases between. CDR3 length: 15 residues. Per the germline V gene, CDR1 is LNHDA and CDR2 is SQIVND (reference sequence). CDR3 DNA: TGTGCCAGTAGTATATCATCCGTCAACAATCAGCCCCAGCATTTT. Translation gives CASSISSVNNQPQHF.

A few counts support this clonotype. The J gene is TRBJ2-7, the V gene TRBV28, with 7 positions matching TRBD2. After removal of 1 base from V and 2 bases from J, the junction contained 11 bases not matched to a gene. Germline V gives CDR1 MDHEN, CDR2 SYDVKM. The CDR3 has 17 residues. The CDR3: CASSLSASGGPTYEQYF. CDR3 bases: TGTGCCAGCAGTTTATCGGCTAGCGGAGGACCAACCTACGAGCAGTACTTC.

V is TRBV7-3 and J is TRBJ2-1; TRBD2 aligns across 10 bases. Trimming cost V 5 bases and J 6 bases; bases outside gene matches: 7. The CDR3 spans 15 residues. Germline lookup yields CDR1 SGHTA and CDR2 FQGTGA. CDR3 nucleotide sequence: TGTGCCAGCAGCCCCAGCGGGGGGGCGTCCAATGAGCAGTTCTTC. This translates into CASSPSGGASNEQFF.

This clonotype was counted at least ten times. V and J are TRBV7-6 and TRBJ2-5; the D is unclear. Germline V gives CDR1 SGHVS, CDR2 FNYEAQ. The CDR3 runs 17 residues. Trimming left V 0 bases short and J 3 bases short, with 17 bases between. The CDR3: CASSLARSAGLKETQYF. The DNA of the CDR3 is TGTGCCAGCAGCTTAGCGCGGTCTGCAGGTTTAAAAGAGACCCAGTACTTC. The whole variable domain, filled in from reference TRBV7-6 and TRBJ2-5, reads GAGVSQSPRYKVTKRGQDVALRCDPISGHVSLYWYRQALGQGPEFLTYFNYEAQQDKSGLPNDRFSAERPEGSISTLTIQRTEQRDSAMYRCASSLARSAGLKETQYFGPGTRLLVL.

Many counts were recorded for this clonotype. The V gene is TRBV7-9, the J gene TRBJ2-5; tentatively, D is TRBD1 or TRBD2 (5 bases each). CDR1 and CDR2 from the germline V gene are SEHNR and FQNEAQ (reference sequence). The CDR3 runs 17 residues. Trimming shortened V by 2 bases and J by 1 base, and 17 bases separated the two germline ends. The CDR3 nucleotides read TGTGCCAGCAGCTTAACTAGGTCCACGGGACCCCAAGAGACCCAGTACTTC. This encodes CASSLTRSTGPQETQYF.

The genes are TRBV2 and TRBJ1-5; TRBD1 is a possible D gene (6 bases). V was clipped by 5 bases and J by 1 base, with 15 bases between them. Germline V gene data show CDR1 as SNHLY and CDR2 as FYNNEI. The CDR3 is 16 amino acids. The CDR3: CASSIQGSWSNQPQHF. The CDR3 nucleotides read TGTGCCAGCAGTATACAGGGATCGTGGAGCAATCAGCCCCAGCATTTT.

This clonotype came up many times. J is TRBJ2-3 and V is TRBV6-1, with a possible D match to TRBD2 (5 bases). Trimming shortened V by 5 bases and J by 8 bases, and 29 bases separated the two germline ends. This CDR3 is built from 18 residues. CDR1 is MNHNS, CDR2 SASEGT, per germline. CDR3 amino acids: CASSFPRPRSGPRSTQYF. Written as DNA, the CDR3 is TGTGCCAGCAGTTTCCCCCGACCCCGCAGCGGCCCTCGGAGTACGCAGTATTTT.